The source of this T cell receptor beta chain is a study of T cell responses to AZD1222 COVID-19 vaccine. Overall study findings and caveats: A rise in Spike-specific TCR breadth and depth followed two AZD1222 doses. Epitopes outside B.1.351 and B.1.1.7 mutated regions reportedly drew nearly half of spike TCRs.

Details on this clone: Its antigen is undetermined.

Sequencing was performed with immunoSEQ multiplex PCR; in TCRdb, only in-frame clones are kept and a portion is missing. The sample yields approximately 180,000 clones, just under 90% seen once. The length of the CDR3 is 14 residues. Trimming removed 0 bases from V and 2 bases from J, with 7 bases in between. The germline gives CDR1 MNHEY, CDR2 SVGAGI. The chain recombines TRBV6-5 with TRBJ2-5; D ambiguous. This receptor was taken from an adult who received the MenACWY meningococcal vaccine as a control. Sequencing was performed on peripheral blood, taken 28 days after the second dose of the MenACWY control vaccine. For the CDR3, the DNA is TGTGCCAGCAGTTACTCGAACACTCAAGAGACCCAGTACTTC. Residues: CASSYSNTQETQYF.